This T cell receptor beta chain comes out of a study of T cells in tuberculosis. Broader study findings: Classification accuracy was 87% (AUROC approximately 0.89) with the GMM-specific repertoire. Active tuberculosis alpha repertoires lay closer to GMM-specific TCRs than controls'.

As for this clone: The target antigen is unknown.

Sequencing used immunoSEQ multiplex PCR; TCRdb keeps in-frame clones, though not all of them. The sample has 25,000 to 35,000 clones, around 95% seen once. The germline CDR1 and CDR2 sequences are SNHLY and FYNNEI. This CDR3 is built from 14 residues. V shed 5 bases, J shed 5 bases, and the junction held 7 bases outside the gene matches. The clonotype comes from a donor aged 10-30 years with latent tuberculosis or without tuberculosis infection. V is TRBV2 and J is TRBJ1-1, with 8 bases lining up with TRBD1. Source material: PBMCs. The CDR3 DNA is TGTGCCAGCAGTCAACACAGGGGGAGGACTGAAGCTTTCTTT. Residues: CASSQHRGRTEAFF.